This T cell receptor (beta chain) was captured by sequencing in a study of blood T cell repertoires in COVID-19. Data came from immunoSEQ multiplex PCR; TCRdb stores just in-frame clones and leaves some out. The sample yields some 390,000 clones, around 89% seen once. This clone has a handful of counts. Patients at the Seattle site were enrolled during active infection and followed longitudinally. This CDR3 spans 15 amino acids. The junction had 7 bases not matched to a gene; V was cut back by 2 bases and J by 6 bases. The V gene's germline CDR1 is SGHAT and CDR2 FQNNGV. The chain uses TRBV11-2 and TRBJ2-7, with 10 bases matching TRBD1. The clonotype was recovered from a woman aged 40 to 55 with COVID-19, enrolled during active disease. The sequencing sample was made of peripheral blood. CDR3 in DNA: TGTGCCAGCAGCTTACCCGGGACAGGGGAACGCGAGCAGTACTTC. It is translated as CASSLPGTGEREQYF.